This T cell receptor beta chain was recovered during a study of control samples from healthy donors and cancer patients. The CDR3 consists of 17 residues. Between the trimmed V and J ends, which lost 0 bases and 0 bases, there was a span of 12 bases. The repertoire was sequenced with immunoSEQ multiplex PCR; TCRdb's copy has only in-frame clones and lacks some. The table has roughly 88,000 clones, over 80% seen once. The receptor comes from a man younger than 40 in good health. Sequenced: blood. The chain links TRBV23-1 to TRBJ1-3, with unresolved D. TRBV23-1 is given ORF status, its function remaining uncertain. The CDR3 sequence is CASSQSGGEDSGNTIYF. CDR3 nucleotide sequence: TGCGCCAGCAGTCAATCGGGCGGGGAAGACTCTGGAAACACCATATATTTT.